The TCR beta chain described here comes from a study of shared clonotypes between healthy human individuals. Looking at the study overall: For every donor, three CD4 naive, three CD4 memory, two CD8 naive and one CD8 memory plates were used. Study observations and caveats: Against clonotypes common to all four donors, non-shared ones had lower generation probabilities.

Regarding this clone: As yet, its antigen is unknown.

Losses at the gene ends were 5 bases for V and 4 bases for J; bases not matched to a gene: 4. The CDR3 totals 13 residues. Looked up from germline, CDR1 is GTSNPN and CDR2 is SVGIG (reference sequence). Sequencing used immunoSEQ multiplex PCR; TCRdb keeps in-frame clones, though not all of them. The data contain under 1,100,000 clones, 65% to 75% of them singletons. Partitioning of CD4+ cells yielded a CD45RA+ naive subset and a CD45RA-negative memory subset. This clonotype was obtained from a young man in good health. The rearrangement uses TRBV30 and TRBJ1-4, with TRBD1 matching over 7 bases. Sequenced sample: memory CD4+ T cells sorted from blood. The subset was: CD45RA-negative fraction. CDR3 DNA: TGTGCCTGGGCGGGACAGCTTAATGAAAAACTGTTTTTT. It translates to CAWAGQLNEKLFF.